This T cell receptor beta chain comes out of a study of shared clonotypes between healthy human individuals. Study background: Each donor had three CD4 naive, three CD4 memory, two CD8 naive and one CD8 memory plate.

Trimming left V 2 bases short and J 3 bases short, with 10 bases between. The CDR3 contains 15 residues. In germline, CDR1 is SGHTA, CDR2 FQGTGA. Sequencing used immunoSEQ multiplex PCR; TCRdb keeps in-frame clones, though not all of them. The data show roughly 1,000,000 clones, 75% to 85% seen once. It was into CD45RA+ naive and CD45RA-negative memory subsets that the CD4+ cells were split. The TCR was taken from a man younger than 30 in good health. Some clones in this sample may be carry-over from other donors' samples. The chain uses TRBV7-3 and TRBJ2-2; D possibly uses TRBD1 or TRBD2 (5 bases each). The specimen sequenced was memory CD4+ T cells from PBMCs. Indicated subset: CD45RA-negative fraction. The CDR3 loop is CASSLLPGHTGELFF. The CDR3 coding sequence is TGTGCCAGCAGCTTACTCCCGGGACACACCGGGGAGCTGTTTTTT.